The 5 T cell receptor beta chains below were found in one sample sequenced in a study of beta chain features in type 1 diabetes. These receptors have no identified antigens. General study results and limits: In every one of the four CD4+ subsets, TCRB CDR3s were moderately but significantly shorter in Type 1 diabetes patients.

Sequenced material consisted of expressed TCRB transcripts (all of the isolated RNA was reverse transcribed). The protocol was immunoSEQ multiplex PCR, while the TCRdb copy is restricted to in-frame clones and leaves out a portion. The sample lists roughly 300,000 clones, about 13% occurring once. The sample consisted of naive CD4+ T cells from blood. The receptor set was obtained from a man in his thirties or forties with type 1 diabetes.

The chain couples TRBV10-3 to TRBJ1-5; a possible D gene is TRBD1 (5 bases). There are 14 residues in the CDR3. The V gene lost 8 bases and the J gene lost 4 bases, with 15 bases spanning the gap. Germline V gene sequence: CDR1 ENHRY, CDR2 SYGVKD. The CDR3 loop reads CAIGRGQGNQPQHF. The CDR3 nucleotides read TGTGCCATCGGACGAGGACAAGGGAATCAGCCCCAGCATTTT.

V is TRBV2 and J is TRBJ1-2, with D perhaps TRBD1 (5 bases). Germline V lookup: CDR1 SNHLY, CDR2 FYNNEI. CDR3 length: 14 amino acids. The V and J ends lost 1 base and 5 bases respectively, with 11 bases between them. The CDR3 coding sequence is TGTGCCAGCAGTGAAGGACAGAACACGTATGGCTACACCTTC. This sequence encodes CASSEGQNTYGYTF.

This clone was found many times. The chain combines TRBV23-1 with TRBJ2-3, with TRBD1 matching 7 bases. TRBV23-1 is sorted into the ORF group, with uncertain function. V shed 5 bases and J 4 bases; nucleotides not matched to a gene: 9. CDR3 length equals 15 residues. The CDR3 spells CASSLRQGDADTQYF. DNA of the CDR3: TGCGCCAGCAGTTTACGGCAGGGGGACGCAGATACGCAGTATTTT.

V gene TRBV25-1 combines with J gene TRBJ2-1, with TRBD1 matching over 8 bases. This CDR3 region has 18 residues. Losses at the gene ends were 1 base for V and 0 bases for J; bases not matched to a gene: 8. Looked up from germline, CDR1 is MGHDK and CDR2 is SYGVNS. CDR3 loop: CASSESPGQGGSYNEQFF. DNA of the CDR3: TGTGCCAGCAGTGAATCCCCTGGACAGGGCGGCTCCTACAATGAGCAGTTCTTC.

This chain connects TRBV6-5 to TRBJ1-5; tentatively, D is TRBD1 (5 bases). CDR1 and CDR2 from the germline V gene are MNHEY and SVGAGI. The CDR3 length is 13 residues. The V end lost 4 bases, the J end lost 6 bases, and 10 bases lay between the germline ends. This chain's CDR3 is CASSSQGGQPQHF. The CDR3 region has the DNA TGTGCCAGCAGTTCCCAGGGTGGTCAGCCCCAGCATTTT.